The rows below give T cell receptor beta chains drawn from one sample of a study of cytomegalovirus exposure and HLA in healthy donors. Measured with immunoSEQ multiplex PCR; TCRdb has only the in-frame clones, and not every one. The sample has approximately 100,000 clones; 60% to 80% are singletons. The sequenced sample consisted of PBMCs. These TCRs come from a female donor in good health and CMV-seronegative. CDR3s leave out the opening cysteine and the closing phenylalanine or tryptophan.

v_call: TRBV30; j_call: TRBJ2-5; cdr3_aa: AWDGRQETQY
v_call: TRBV2; j_call: TRBJ2-7; cdr3_aa: ATREDGAREQY
v_call: TRBV30; j_call: TRBJ2-6; cdr3_aa: AWRTLDSQPGANVLT
v_call: TRBV29-1; j_call: TRBJ2-7; cdr3_aa: SVEVFIDERGFYEQY
v_call: TRBV2; j_call: TRBJ2-5; cdr3_aa: ASSEGEAGRETQY
v_call: TRBV30; j_call: TRBJ2-7; cdr3_aa: AWSPTSLAREQY
v_call: TRBV19; j_call: TRBJ1-3; cdr3_aa: ASSIQVSGNTIY
v_call: TRBV7-3; j_call: TRBJ2-1; cdr3_aa: ASSPRTSRGSEQF
v_call: TRBV4-1; j_call: TRBJ1-4; cdr3_aa: ASSPQTGEGEKLF
v_call: TRBV2; j_call: TRBJ1-1; cdr3_aa: ASSEGVRITEAF
v_call: TRBV11-2; j_call: TRBJ2-3; cdr3_aa: ASSLERLGGDTQY
v_call: TRBV29-1; j_call: TRBJ2-1; cdr3_aa: SVDALGTGEQF
v_call: TRBV6-5; j_call: TRBJ1-2; cdr3_aa: ASSYGAGHGSNGYT
v_call: TRBV6-1; j_call: TRBJ1-4; cdr3_aa: ASRGDRGISEKLF
v_call: TRBV25-1; j_call: TRBJ1-5; cdr3_aa: ASSDSTGSRPQH
v_call: TRBV14; j_call: TRBJ1-1; cdr3_aa: ASSHLLDGTGTEAF
v_call: TRBV7-6; j_call: TRBJ2-1; cdr3_aa: ASSLGLGFDEQF
v_call: TRBV10-1; j_call: TRBJ2-7; cdr3_aa: ASSEAPQRRPYEQY
v_call: TRBV5-6; j_call: TRBJ2-7; cdr3_aa: ASSLTGDEQY
v_call: TRBV5-4; j_call: TRBJ2-3; cdr3_aa: ASSMARESLDTQY
v_call: TRBV28; j_call: TRBJ2-6; cdr3_aa: ASNEPSGANVLT
v_call: TRBV19; j_call: TRBJ2-1; cdr3_aa: ASSTSRRTSGSPTSSYNEQF
v_call: TRBV18; j_call: TRBJ2-3; cdr3_aa: ASSPQGATDTQY
v_call: TRBV6-1; j_call: TRBJ2-7; cdr3_aa: ASNSQQGGSYEQY
v_call: TRBV29-1; j_call: TRBJ2-4; cdr3_aa: SVRGQGGNIQY
v_call: TRBV4-1; j_call: TRBJ1-6; cdr3_aa: ASSGRGAYNSPLH
v_call: TRBV28; j_call: TRBJ2-3; cdr3_aa: ASSPPRLAGADTQY
v_call: TRBV6-1; j_call: TRBJ2-7; cdr3_aa: ASRRGTGGSYEQY
v_call: TRBV27; j_call: TRBJ2-3; cdr3_aa: ASSSAPWAGDTQY
v_call: TRBV7-3; j_call: TRBJ2-5; cdr3_aa: ASSSAGGGGETQY
v_call: TRBV6-1; j_call: TRBJ2-5; cdr3_aa: ASPGKGETQY
v_call: TRBV19; j_call: TRBJ1-5; cdr3_aa: ASSMRGQPQH
v_call: TRBV9; j_call: TRBJ1-5; cdr3_aa: ASSVGGNVNQPQH
v_call: TRBV11-2; j_call: TRBJ2-2; cdr3_aa: ASSLAGGGTNTGELF
v_call: TRBV6-5; j_call: TRBJ2-1; cdr3_aa: ASSLAGGGNEQF
v_call: TRBV7-3; j_call: TRBJ2-3; cdr3_aa: ASSLYLDTQY
v_call: TRBV7-8; j_call: TRBJ2-5; cdr3_aa: ASTISSGYQETQY
v_call: TRBV6-5; j_call: TRBJ2-3; cdr3_aa: ASSYSRVPVPDTQY
v_call: TRBV10-3; j_call: TRBJ2-5; cdr3_aa: AISDQMETQY
v_call: TRBV9; j_call: TRBJ2-3; cdr3_aa: ASSVADRVTDTQY
v_call: TRBV27; j_call: TRBJ1-5; cdr3_aa: ASSVESNQPQH
v_call: TRBV6-1; j_call: TRBJ2-1; cdr3_aa: ASRAGGASDGEF
v_call: TRBV11-2; j_call: TRBJ2-7; cdr3_aa: ASSLAGGATFGEQY
v_call: TRBV11-3; j_call: TRBJ2-6; cdr3_aa: ASSAAGTGYSGANVLT
v_call: TRBV5-5; j_call: TRBJ2-3; cdr3_aa: ASSPEGHTQY
v_call: TRBV12-5; j_call: TRBJ1-1; cdr3_aa: ASGLGLGLEAF
v_call: TRBV9; j_call: TRBJ2-3; cdr3_aa: ASSVAAGGVSDTQY
v_call: TRBV29-1; j_call: TRBJ1-1; cdr3_aa: SGSGQPFMNTEAF
v_call: TRBV9; j_call: TRBJ1-4; cdr3_aa: ASSALTGANEKLF
v_call: TRBV6-1; j_call: TRBJ1-5; cdr3_aa: ASSVRQLSNQPQH
v_call: TRBV30; j_call: TRBJ2-7; cdr3_aa: AWSPDRGHYEQY